This TCR beta chain is from a study of T-cell reconstitution after alpha-beta-depleted transplantation in children. This clonotype showed up many times. This CDR3 is 15 amino acids long. Germline CDR1 is SGHRS and CDR2 is YFSETQ. V shed 3 bases and J 3 bases; nucleotides not matched to a gene: 4. Unique molecular identifiers were used in preparing the TCRbeta library. MiXCR, applied by TCRdb to the PCR reads, yields one record per CDR3 protein. This sample has 100,000 or so distinct CDR3 sequences, with approximately 12% found just once. The chain carries TRBV5-1 and TRBJ2-5; 11 nucleotides line up with TRBD2. The starting material was PBMCs from the stem cell graft donor, obtained from the stem cell graft. This clonotype was sampled from a human donor who donated a stem cell graft to a child with inherited bone marrow failure. The CDR3 bases are TGCGCCAGCAGCTGGGGACTAGCGGAGGAAGAGACCCAGTACTTC. Protein sequence: CASSWGLAEEETQYF. Based on the CDR3 plus reference TRBV5-1 and TRBJ2-5, the full variable domain is KAGVTQTPRYLIKTRGQQVTLSCSPISGHRSVSWYQQTPGQGLQFLFEYFSETQRNKGNFPGRFSGRQFSNSRSEMNVSTLELGDSALYLCASSWGLAEEETQYFGPGTRLLVL.